The 29 T cell receptor beta chains below were found in one sample sequenced in a study of T-cell memory formation after mild COVID-19. TCRdb re-called the 5' RACE reads through MiXCR, storing one row per CDR3 protein. The data show approximately 350,000 distinct CDR3 sequences, 25% to 30% seen once. The material sequenced was PBMCs or a T cell subset sorted from them (not recorded which). The receptors derive from an adult woman who had mild COVID-19 (a few samples of this study predate the infection). Cell type and time point are not known.

There are a few counts of this clonotype. V gene TRBV15 combines with J gene TRBJ2-1; no reliable D call. The germline V gene encodes CDR1 LNHNV and CDR2 YYDKDF (reference sequence). Deletions cut 0 bases from V and 15 bases from J, with 15 bases between. This CDR3 spans 13 amino acids. CDR3 nucleotides: TGTGCCACCAGCAGAGATCTTGCGGACGCCTCGTTCTTC. It translates to CATSRDLADASFF.

The chain is built from TRBV20-1 and TRBJ1-1, with 8 bases lining up with TRBD1. The junction had 6 bases not matched to a gene; V was cut back by 5 bases and J by 4 bases. From germline, CDR1 is DFQATT and CDR2 SNEGSKA (reference sequence). The CDR3 totals 13 residues. This CDR3 is CSALRGLGTEAFF. CDR3 bases: TGCAGTGCTCTCAGGGGGCTCGGCACTGAAGCTTTCTTT.

A single count supports this clonotype. This sequence joins TRBV12-3 or TRBV12-4 and TRBJ2-3; 8 bases match TRBD2. The V and J ends lost 8 bases and 0 bases, in that order; junction bases with no gene match: 7. CDR3 size: 15 residues. As DNA, the CDR3 is TGTGCCAGCCGCCCTAGCGGGTTCAGCACAGATACGCAGTATTTT. Encoded protein: CASRPSGFSTDTQYF.

CDR3 loop: CASSFERGATYEQYF. CDR3 coding DNA: TGTGCCAGCAGTTTCGAGCGGGGGGCAACCTACGAGCAGTACTTC. The chain is built from TRBV12-3 or TRBV12-4 and TRBJ2-7, with 9 nucleotides matching TRBD2. The CDR3 sequence is 15 residues long. V shed 3 bases, J shed 2 bases, and the junction held 5 bases outside the gene matches.

This clonotype has only a few counts. The chain has TRBV7-2 and TRBJ1-4; 7 nucleotides agree with TRBD1. The CDR3 is made up of 14 amino acids. V lost 5 bases and J lost 5; bases outside the gene matches: 5. Per germline, CDR1 SGHTA and CDR2 FQGNSA. CDR3 nucleotide sequence: TGTGCCAGCAGCCCGACAGGGAGGAATGAAAAACTGTTTTTT. It is translated as CASSPTGRNEKLFF.

About this clonotype itself: The limits of the CDR3 on the DNA are not certain, so only TCRdb's listed CDR3 is given. The chain couples TRBV7-5 to TRBJ1-2. TRBV7-5 is recorded as a pseudogene. The CDR3 is made up of 17 amino acids, end residues included. This chain's CDR3 is CISVSEAYLGGTPGYTF.

This clonotype was detected a few times. V and J are TRBV2 and TRBJ2-1, with D unresolved. This CDR3 comprises 13 residues. Germline CDR1 is SNHLY and CDR2 is FYNNEI. V lost 7 bases and J lost 5, with 12 bases in between. CDR3 residues: CASTPFVDNEQFF. Here the CDR3 DNA reads TGTGCCAGCACCCCGTTTGTAGACAATGAGCAGTTCTTC. Full variable domain (outside the CDR3, taken from reference TRBV2 and TRBJ2-1): EPEVTQTPSHQVTQMGQEVILRCVPISNHLYFYWYRQILGQKVEFLVSFYNNEISEKSEIFDDQFSVERPDGSNFTLKIRSTKLEDSAMYFCASTPFVDNEQFFGPGTRLTVL.

This clonotype was recorded a few times. CDR3 nucleotide sequence: TGTGCCAGCAGAATGAGACAGGGGGCAAACACTGAAGCTTTCTTT. Amino acid sequence: CASRMRQGANTEAFF. The chain joins TRBV12-3 or TRBV12-4 to TRBJ1-1, with 10 bases aligning to TRBD1. The CDR3 is made up of 15 amino acids. The V gene end was trimmed by 6 bases and the J gene end by 2 bases; junction bases not matched to a gene: 6.

This clonotype was observed a handful of times. The rearrangement joins TRBV7-3 to TRBJ2-7; 8 nucleotides line up with TRBD2. Trimming cost V 5 bases and J 0 bases; bases outside gene matches: 9. The CDR3 extends over 16 amino acids. The germline V gene has CDR1 SGHTA and CDR2 FQGTGA. Written as DNA, the CDR3 is TGTGCCAGCAGCCGGGGGGGCGCAACAAGCTCCTACGAGCAGTACTTC. Encoded protein: CASSRGGATSSYEQYF.

The chain employs TRBV30 and TRBJ2-7; TRBD1 agrees at 11 bases. Trimming at V came to 5 bases and at J to 4 bases, leaving 7 bases not matched to a gene. The CDR3 totals 14 residues. The germline gives CDR1 GTSNPN, CDR2 SVGIG (reference sequence). The CDR3 nucleotides are TGTGCCTGGGGGACCGGGACAGGGGGGTACGAGCAGTACTTC. Translated, it gives CAWGTGTGGYEQYF.

V and J are TRBV4-1 and TRBJ1-5; D ambiguous. This CDR3 has 16 amino acids. Germline CDR1 reads MGHRA; CDR2 reads YSYEKL. Trimming removed 2 bases at V and 2 bases at J, with 13 bases between. CDR3 bases: TGCGCCAGCAGCCAACCAGACGGAAAAGGCAATCAGCCCCAGCATTTT. The encoded protein is CASSQPDGKGNQPQHF.

This chain uses TRBV5-5 with TRBJ2-6, with TRBD1 matching 7 bases. Losses at the gene ends were 0 bases for V and 0 bases for J; bases not matched to a gene: 3. The CDR3 is 17 amino acids. Germline CDR1 reads SGHKS; CDR2 reads YYEKEE (reference sequence). The CDR3 sequence is CASSLGQGISGANVLTF. The CDR3 nucleotides are TGTGCCAGCAGCTTGGGACAGGGAATCTCTGGGGCCAACGTCCTGACTTTC. Combining the CDR3 with reference TRBV5-5 and TRBJ2-6 gives the whole variable domain DAGVTQSPTHLIKTRGQQVTLRCSPISGHKSVSWYQQVLGQGPQFIFQYYEKEERGRGNFPDRFSARQFPNYSSELNVNALLLGDSALYLCASSLGQGISGANVLTFGAGSRLTVL.

There are a few counts of this clonotype. V gene TRBV27 combines with J gene TRBJ2-7; either TRBD1 or TRBD2 may supply D (5 bases each). V dropped 4 bases and J dropped 2 bases, with 18 bases sitting between them. The CDR3 is made up of 16 amino acids. Germline V gene sequence: CDR1 MNHEY, CDR2 SMNVEV (reference sequence). The CDR3 DNA reads TGTGCCAGCAGTTCGAAATCGTCGGGACCCACCTACGAGCAGTACTTC. It yields the protein CASSSKSSGPTYEQYF.

This rearrangement joins TRBV7-2 to TRBJ2-2, with D possibly being TRBD2 (5 bases). Trimming removed 4 bases from V and 7 bases from J, with 10 bases in between. Germline CDR1 SGHTA, CDR2 FQGNSA. The CDR3 sequence is 13 residues long. CDR3 loop: CASSSSRGGELFF. CDR3 DNA: TGTGCCAGCAGCTCCTCTCGGGGCGGGGAGCTGTTTTTT.

The V gene is TRBV9, the J gene TRBJ1-1; a weak D match, TRBD1 (5 bases). This CDR3 contains 14 residues. V gave up 0 bases and J gave up 4 bases, with 10 bases separating them. Germline CDR1 reads SGDLS; CDR2 reads YYNGEE. The CDR3 reads CASSVGGRATEAFF. CDR3 in DNA: TGTGCCAGCAGCGTAGGGGGCAGGGCCACTGAAGCTTTCTTT.

This clonotype was observed at least ten times. V is TRBV7-2 and J is TRBJ2-1; 7 bases match TRBD2. The CDR3 runs 13 residues. Germline lookup yields CDR1 SGHTA and CDR2 FQGNSA. After removal of 3 bases from V and 9 bases from J, the junction contained 5 bases not matched to a gene. In DNA form, the CDR3 reads TGTGCCAGCAGCTTGACGTGGGGGGGTGAGCAGTTCTTC. It yields the protein CASSLTWGGEQFF.

This clonotype came up many times. This rearrangement joins TRBV12-3 or TRBV12-4 to TRBJ2-1; 9 bases are a match to TRBD2. The CDR3 covers 14 residues. V lost 3 bases to trimming and J lost 6 bases; unmatched junction nucleotides: 3. CDR3 nucleotide sequence: TGTGCCAGCAGTTTTAGCGGGAGCGGCAATGAGCAGTTCTTC. Protein: CASSFSGSGNEQFF.

This clonotype turned up a few times. V gene TRBV30 combines with J gene TRBJ1-1; no firm D call. The CDR3 runs to 15 residues. Deletions cut 0 bases from V and 1 base from J, with 12 bases between. CDR1 and CDR2 (germline): GTSNPN, SVGIG (reference sequence). CDR3 nucleotide sequence: TGTGCCTGGAGTGTGGGCCAGCCCAAGAACACTGAAGCTTTCTTT. As protein: CAWSVGQPKNTEAFF.

This clonotype has only a few counts. Compared with germline, one end of the junction differs, possibly owing to a read error. This chain connects TRBV5-1 to TRBJ1-1; D is ambiguous. From germline, CDR1 is SGHRS and CDR2 YFSETQ. The CDR3 spans 14 residues. CDR3 residues: CASSLRQQNAEAFF. The CDR3, as DNA: TGCGCCAGCAGCTTGCGTCAACAGAACGCTGAAGCTTTCTTT.

The V gene is TRBV7-9, the J gene TRBJ1-1; the D gene is possibly TRBD1 (5 bases). This CDR3 is built from 15 residues. V lost 0 bases, J lost 1 base, and 9 bases lay in between. Germline CDR1 reads SEHNR; CDR2 reads FQNEAQ (reference sequence). The DNA of the CDR3 is TGTGCCAGCAGCTTAGCAGACAGACCGAACACTGAAGCTTTCTTT. Protein sequence: CASSLADRPNTEAFF. The full variable domain, with the rest looked up from reference TRBV7-9 and TRBJ1-1, is DTGVSQNPRHKITKRGQNVTFRCDPISEHNRLYWYRQTLGQGPEFLTYFQNEAQLEKSRLLSDRFSAERPKGSFSTLEIQRTEQGDSAMYLCASSLADRPNTEAFFGQGTRLTVV.

This clonotype was detected only a few times. The V gene is TRBV11-2, the J gene TRBJ2-3; D perhaps matches TRBD2 (5 bases). Germline V gives CDR1 SGHAT, CDR2 FQNNGV. The CDR3 spans 13 residues. The ends were cut back, 3 bases at V and 5 bases at J, with 9 bases in the middle. CDR3 loop: CASSFTSGDTQYF. The DNA for the CDR3 is TGTGCCAGCAGCTTTACTAGTGGAGATACGCAGTATTTT. The whole variable domain, remainder taken from reference TRBV11-2 and TRBJ2-3, is EAGVAQSPRYKIIEKRQSVAFWCNPISGHATLYWYQQILGQGPKLLIQFQNNGVVDDSQLPKDRFSAERLKGVDSTLKIQPAKLEDSAVYLCASSFTSGDTQYFGPGTRLTVL.

This clonotype was detected only once. The V call is TRBV13, the J call TRBJ2-3, with 7 bases lining up with TRBD2. With V trimmed by 4 bases and J by 3 bases, 7 bases remained unmatched. The CDR3 length is 15 residues. Looked up from germline, CDR1 is PRHDT and CDR2 is FYEKMQ (reference sequence). This chain's CDR3 is CASSSPAGETDTQYF. The CDR3 DNA reads as TGTGCCAGCAGCTCGCCGGCGGGGGAGACAGATACGCAGTATTTT. The variable domain in full, with the rest retrieved from reference TRBV13 and TRBJ2-3, is AAGVIQSPRHLIKEKRETATLKCYPIPRHDTVYWYQQGPGQDPQFLISFYEKMQSDKGSIPDRFSAQQFSDYHSELNMSSLELGDSALYFCASSSPAGETDTQYFGPGTRLTVL.

The rearrangement uses TRBV29-1 and TRBJ2-7, with D possibly matching TRBD1 (6 bases). Deletions cut 3 bases from V and 7 bases from J, with 16 bases between. Germline values: CDR1 SQVTM, CDR2 ANQGSEA. CDR3 length: 13 residues. The CDR3 reads CSVERTDRREQYF. Here the CDR3 DNA reads TGCAGCGTTGAGAGGACAGATCGCCGGGAGCAGTACTTC.

This chain joins TRBV9 and TRBJ2-7; D might be TRBD2 (6 bases). Trimming took off 0 bases at V and 6 bases at J, with 13 bases between the two ends. Germline CDR1 and CDR2: SGDLS and YYNGEE. The length of the CDR3 is 14 residues. CDR3 sequence: CASSVVEGGGEQYF. In nucleotides, the CDR3 is TGTGCCAGCAGCGTAGTCGAGGGAGGCGGCGAGCAGTACTTC.

This sequence joins TRBV7-3 and TRBJ2-5; no clear D. The V and J ends lost 5 bases and 2 bases respectively, with 15 bases between them. The CDR3 is 15 residues long. The germline gives CDR1 SGHTA, CDR2 FQGTGA. The CDR3 sequence is CASSADPTVQETQYF. CDR3 DNA: TGTGCCAGCAGCGCCGACCCGACCGTTCAAGAGACCCAGTACTTC.

This clonotype was seen more than once but under ten times. V and J are TRBV27 and TRBJ1-4; 7 positions match TRBD1. Germline lookup yields CDR1 MNHEY and CDR2 SMNVEV (reference sequence). The trim removed 1 base at V and 8 bases at J, leaving 10 bases unmatched. This CDR3 is 16 amino acids long. The CDR3 DNA follows: TGTGCCAGCAGTTTATATCGCAGGGGGGGCATAGAAAAACTGTTTTTT. It encodes CASSLYRRGGIEKLFF.

This rearrangement joins TRBV7-9 to TRBJ2-1, with TRBD1 matching over 8 bases. Germline CDR1 SEHNR, CDR2 FQNEAQ (reference sequence). This CDR3 is 18 amino acids long. The J segment lost 0 bases and the V segment lost 4 bases, leaving 11 bases of the junction unmatched. Here the CDR3 DNA reads TGTGCCAGCAGCTCAAGCAGGGACAGGTCACTCTCCTACAATGAGCAGTTCTTC. It specifies CASSSSRDRSLSYNEQFF.

This clonotype was observed a few times. The V gene is TRBV7-2, the J gene TRBJ2-1; 14 positions agree with TRBD2. V was clipped by 3 bases and J by 6 bases; unmatched bases: 7. Germline-derived CDR1 and CDR2 are SGHTA and FQGNSA. The length of the CDR3 is 17 residues. The CDR3 coding sequence is TGTGCCAGCAGCTTGACTAGCGGGAGGGCCCCTAGCAATGAGCAGTTCTTC. This gives the protein CASSLTSGRAPSNEQFF.

In this sample, this clonotype turned up once. The rearrangement links TRBV13 to TRBJ1-3; D ambiguous. The V end lost 4 bases, the J end lost 2 bases, and 12 bases lay between the germline ends. Germline V CDR1 and CDR2: PRHDT, FYEKMQ (reference sequence). This CDR3 has 15 amino acids. The CDR3 here is CASSSAGGTGNTIYF. CDR3 in DNA: TGTGCCAGCAGCTCCGCGGGTGGGACTGGAAACACCATATATTTT.